A selection of T cell receptor beta chains follows, all from one sample in a study of control samples from healthy donors and cancer patients. The method was immunoSEQ multiplex PCR; TCRdb's version includes in-frame clones alone and lacks a portion of them. This table holds approximately 140,000 clones, roughly 90% found once. Sequenced sample: blood. Receptors were obtained from a man aged 30 to 45 in good health. The CDR3 runs from the conserved cysteine through the conserved F or W. A D gene is named only where the DNA matches it firmly. The size entry is marked missing in some rows and otherwise reads once, few, many or a size class.

CDR3nt	CDR3aa	d_gene	v_gene	j_gene	abundance
TGTGCCAGCAGTTTGGTGGTTCGTGAGACTGAAGCTTTCTTT	CASSLVVRETEAFF	NA	TRBV28	TRBJ1-1	NA
TGTGCCAGCATATTGGGCATGAACACTGAAGCTTTCTTT	CASILGMNTEAFF	NA	TRBV2	TRBJ1-1	NA
TGTGCCAGCAGTGATCAAAATGAAGGCGAATACCGGACTAGCGGAAACTACGAGCAGTACTTC	CASSDQNEGEYRTSGNYEQYF	TRBD2	TRBV2	TRBJ2-7	NA
TGTGCCAGCATCGAAGGGAATGGCTACACCTTC	CASIEGNGYTF	NA	TRBV2	TRBJ1-2	NA
TGTGCCAGCAGCTCAACGCCGGGACAGTACTACGAGCAGTACTTC	CASSSTPGQYYEQYF	TRBD1	TRBV7-2	TRBJ2-7	once
TGCGCCAGCAGCTTGGCCCGGGAGACCCAGTACTTC	CASSLARETQYF	NA	TRBV5-1	TRBJ2-5	once
TGTGCCAGCAGCCTAATGGATCGAGAAGATGGCTACACCTTC	CASSLMDREDGYTF	NA	TRBV7-9	TRBJ1-2	once
TGTGCCAGTAGTATCACAGGGGGCAATCAGCCCCAGCATTTT	CASSITGGNQPQHF	TRBD1	TRBV19	TRBJ1-5	NA
TGTGCCATCAGTACAGATAACTATGGCTACACCTTC	CAISTDNYGYTF	NA	TRBV10-3	TRBJ1-2	once
TGTGCCAGCAGTTATGACAGGTTCCGGGGTAACACTGAAGCTTTCTTT	CASSYDRFRGNTEAFF	NA	TRBV6-2/TRBV6-3	TRBJ1-1	NA
TGTGCCAGCTCACCCGGACAGGAGCACTATGGCTACACCTTC	CASSPGQEHYGYTF	TRBD1	TRBV18	TRBJ1-2	NA
TGTGCCAGCAGTGACTCTGTGGGAGGGCTCGGGAATGAGCAGTTCTTC	CASSDSVGGLGNEQFF	TRBD2	TRBV6-4	TRBJ2-1	NA
TGTGCCAGCAGCTTAATATCTTCCTCTGGAAACACCATATATTTT	CASSLISSSGNTIYF	NA	TRBV7-9	TRBJ1-3	once
TGTGCCAGCAGTTACTTTCTAGCGGGAGCAGATACGCAGTATTTT	CASSYFLAGADTQYF	TRBD2	TRBV6-2/TRBV6-3	TRBJ2-3	once
TGTGCCAGTAGGGGAGGGTTGGGTAAACTGTTTTTT	CASRGGLGKLFF	NA	TRBV6-5	TRBJ1-4	NA
TGTGCCAGCAGCTCACCTTGGGGACAGGTGAAACGGAACACTGAAGCTTTCTTT	CASSSPWGQVKRNTEAFF	TRBD1	TRBV11-2	TRBJ1-1	NA
TGTGCCAGCAGGGGACTTAGTCTCACTGAAGCTTTCTTT	CASRGLSLTEAFF	NA	TRBV28	TRBJ1-1	NA
TGTGCCAGCAGTACTATTCCCGGGACGGGCACTGAAGCTTTCTTT	CASSTIPGTGTEAFF	NA	TRBV27	TRBJ1-1	NA
TGTGCCAGCAGCCAACAGGACAGCGGCGAGTTCTTC	CASSQQDSGEFF	NA	TRBV28	TRBJ2-1	NA
TGTGCCAGCTCACCTAGTACAGATACGCAGTATTTT	CASSPSTDTQYF	NA	TRBV18	TRBJ2-3	NA
TGTGCCAGCAGCCCCCTCGCAGGGCGAGCTTTCTTT	CASSPLAGRAFF	NA	TRBV7-2	TRBJ1-1	NA
TGTGCCAGCAGGGTCACAGCGTTGTCGTACGAGCAGTACTTC	CASRVTALSYEQYF	NA	TRBV2	TRBJ2-7	NA
TGTGCCAGCAGTTTCTCAGGGCTTGGAAACACCATATATTTT	CASSFSGLGNTIYF	NA	TRBV6-5	TRBJ1-3	NA
TGTGCCAGCAGCCCCCGCCGACCAGAGGGTATCTCACCCCTCCACTTT	CASSPRRPEGISPLHF	NA	TRBV21-1	TRBJ1-6	NA
TGTGCCAGCAGTTTACTAGAGACCTACGAGCAGTACTTC	CASSLLETYEQYF	NA	TRBV28	TRBJ2-7	NA
TGTGCCAGTAGCGGACCGGGACAACAAGAGACCCAGTACTTC	CASSGPGQQETQYF	NA	TRBV19	TRBJ2-5	NA
TGTGCCAGCAGCTTGGGGCCAAGCTCCTATAATTCACCCCTCCACTTT	CASSLGPSSYNSPLHF	NA	TRBV5-6	TRBJ1-6	NA
TGTGCCAGCTCACCACAGGGGCGGGAAAAACTGTTTTTT	CASSPQGREKLFF	NA	TRBV18	TRBJ1-4	once
TGTGCCAGCAGCCCTTCGGACAGGCCTAACTATGGCTACACCTTC	CASSPSDRPNYGYTF	TRBD1	TRBV5-6	TRBJ1-2	NA
TGTGCCAGCAGCCCCCGCGGTAGCGGGAGAAACGAGCAGTACTTC	CASSPRGSGRNEQYF	TRBD2	TRBV7-2	TRBJ2-7	few
TGTGCCTCAGCGGGGAGGGGAGGTCTAAACATTCAGTACTTC	CASAGRGGLNIQYF	TRBD2	TRBV5-8	TRBJ2-4	NA
TGTGCCAGCAGTTTAAACAGAGAGACCCAGTACTTC	CASSLNRETQYF	NA	TRBV12-3/TRBV12-4	TRBJ2-5	NA
TGTGCCAGCAGTCATACATGGACGCAAGAGACCCAGTACTTC	CASSHTWTQETQYF	NA	TRBV2	TRBJ2-5	NA
TGTGCCAGCAGCACCCGGGACATTGCAACTAATGAAAAACTGTTTTTT	CASSTRDIATNEKLFF	NA	TRBV7-9	TRBJ1-4	NA
TGTGCCAGCAGCTTAGATCGGGGTTGGGGGCAGTACTTC	CASSLDRGWGQYF	NA	TRBV11-2	TRBJ2-7	NA
TGTGCCAGCAGTACAGGGACAGGGTCAGCCGAGCAGTACTTC	CASSTGTGSAEQYF	TRBD1	TRBV6-2/TRBV6-3	TRBJ2-7	NA
TGTGCCAGCAGTCCCTGGACAGCAGTCTATGGCTACACCTTC	CASSPWTAVYGYTF	NA	TRBV28	TRBJ1-2	NA
TGCGCCAGCAGCTTGGTTATCGCGGACCTGGACGTTACACACTCCTACAATGAGCAGTTCTTC	CASSLVIADLDVTHSYNEQFF	NA	TRBV5-1	TRBJ2-1	NA
TGTGCCAGCGGGAGACAGGGGGCCATCGAGCAGTACTTC	CASGRQGAIEQYF	TRBD1	TRBV6-5	TRBJ2-7	NA
TGTGCCAGCAGCGTAACCACAGGGGTTCACTCCAATGAGCAGTTCTTC	CASSVTTGVHSNEQFF	TRBD1	TRBV7-9	TRBJ2-1	NA
TGCGCCAGCAGTGAGTGGTTTGGGGGAGAGCACGCTTTCTTT	CASSEWFGGEHAFF	NA	TRBV10-1	TRBJ1-1	NA
TGTGCCAGCAGCGTAGGAGGGGACCTCTCCTACAATGAGCAGTTCTTC	CASSVGGDLSYNEQFF	NA	TRBV9	TRBJ2-1	NA